Shown below are 21 T cell receptor beta chains from a single sample sequenced in a study of OX40 agonist ivuxolimab in advanced cancers. The protocol was immunoSEQ multiplex PCR, while the TCRdb copy is restricted to in-frame clones and leaves out a portion. Of over 80,000 clones listed, around nine tenths are singletons. This sample comprised CD4+ or CD8+ T cells sorted from blood, obtained in a trial of the OX40 agonist ivuxolimab. The receptors were sampled from an adult with an advanced solid tumor such as melanoma, head and neck, liver or kidney cancer.

V and J are TRBV19 and TRBJ1-5; TRBD1 matches at 8 bases. V was pared by 5 bases and J by 5 bases, with 11 bases of the junction left unmatched. CDR1 and CDR2 (germline): LNHDA, SQIVND (reference sequence). This CDR3 region has 16 residues. Here the CDR3 reads CASSLGQGRFHQPQHF. As DNA, the CDR3 is TGTGCCAGTAGTCTCGGACAGGGTCGCTTCCATCAGCCCCAGCATTTT.

The chain links TRBV6-5 to TRBJ1-5; the D is unclear. This CDR3 is 13 amino acids long. Looked up from germline, CDR1 is MNHEY and CDR2 is SVGAGI. Trimming cost V 2 bases and J 5 bases, with 7 bases left between them. CDR3 DNA sequence: TGTGCCAGCAGTTACAGGGTTCATCAGCCCCAGCATTTT. Its translation: CASSYRVHQPQHF.

The CDR3 region has the DNA TGTGCAAGTCGCTGTACAGGGGCGGGGGAGGACGAGCAGTACTTC. It encodes CASRCTGAGEDEQYF. The genes are TRBV12-2 and TRBJ2-7. TRBV12-2 is assigned pseudogene status. There are 15 residues in the CDR3.

J is TRBJ2-1 and V is TRBV7-2; TRBD2 agrees at 9 bases. The junction had 10 bases not matched to a gene; V was cut back by 5 bases and J by 5 bases. The germline CDR1 and CDR2 sequences are SGHTA and FQGNSA. This CDR3 comprises 16 residues. CDR3 protein: CASSLSASGVHNEQFF. CDR3 bases: TGTGCCAGCAGCCTAAGCGCTAGCGGGGTTCACAATGAGCAGTTCTTC.

The rearrangement uses TRBV5-6 and TRBJ2-3; D tentatively fits TRBD1 or TRBD2 (6 bases each). V was shortened by 2 bases and J by 0 bases, with 10 bases between the two germline ends. The CDR3 length is 15 residues. The germline gives CDR1 SGHDT, CDR2 YYEEEE. CDR3 nucleotide sequence: TGTGCCAGCAGCTTAACAGGGAGGAGCACAGATACGCAGTATTTT. It translates to CASSLTGRSTDTQYF.

The rearrangement uses TRBV11-3 and TRBJ1-1; the D is unclear. CDR1 is SGHNT, CDR2 YENEEA, per germline. Between the trimmed V and J ends, which lost 4 bases and 3 bases, there was a span of 9 bases. This CDR3 comprises 13 residues. The CDR3 sequence is CASSSNVDTEAFF. CDR3 sequence (DNA): TGTGCCAGCAGCTCAAATGTAGACACTGAAGCTTTCTTT.

The rearrangement links TRBV5-1 to TRBJ2-5; 9 bases are a match to TRBD2. This CDR3 spans 16 amino acids. CDR1 and CDR2 from the germline V gene are SGHRS and YFSETQ. Trimming took 0 bases from V and 5 from J; bases not matched to a gene: 8. CDR3 DNA: TGCGCCAGCAGCTTGGTAGGCGGGAGGGCCGAGGAGACCCAGTACTTC. Its protein product is CASSLVGGRAEETQYF.

The chain has TRBV6-1 and TRBJ1-1; a possible D gene is TRBD1 (6 bases). V was trimmed by 3 bases and J by 0 bases, leaving 14 bases between them. CDR1 MNHNS and CDR2 SASEGT come from the germline V gene. This CDR3 is 16 amino acids long. The CDR3 sequence is CASSDLRTVMNTEAFF. In nucleotides, the CDR3 is TGTGCCAGCAGTGACCTAAGGACAGTCATGAACACTGAAGCTTTCTTT.

The genes are TRBV5-1 and TRBJ2-3; TRBD2 matches at 11 bases. The CDR3 spans 14 residues. After removal of 3 bases from V and 8 bases from J, the junction contained 5 bases not matched to a gene. The germline V gene has CDR1 SGHRS and CDR2 YFSETQ. The CDR3 is CASSSGTSGTTQYF. The CDR3 nucleotides are TGCGCCAGCAGCTCCGGGACTAGCGGAACTACGCAGTATTTT.

The chain has TRBV11-2 and TRBJ2-1; TRBD2 matches 8 bases. Trimming took 5 bases from V and 9 from J; bases not matched to a gene: 15. The germline V gene encodes CDR1 SGHAT and CDR2 FQNNGV. This CDR3 has 16 amino acids. The CDR3 bases are TGTGCCAGCAGCCCGGCCCCGGGACTAGAAGGCCTTGAGCAGTTCTTC. Amino acids: CASSPAPGLEGLEQFF.

The chain uses TRBV4-2 and TRBJ1-6, with 7 nucleotides matching TRBD1. Germline V lookup: CDR1 LGHNA, CDR2 YNFKEQ. This CDR3 is 15 amino acids long. The J segment lost 9 bases and the V segment lost 0 bases, leaving 5 bases of the junction unmatched. The CDR3 sequence is CASSQDEDRRSPLHF. CDR3 coding DNA: TGTGCCAGCAGCCAAGATGAGGACAGGCGTTCACCCCTCCACTTT.

DNA of the CDR3: TGTGCCAGCAGCACCGAGTACGAGCAGTACTTC. This sequence encodes CASSTEYEQYF. The chain recombines TRBV5-4 with TRBJ2-7, with no clear D. CDR1 and CDR2 (germline): SGHNT, YYREEE (reference sequence). This CDR3 spans 11 amino acids. V shed 4 bases and J shed 4 bases, with 6 bases lying between them.

This clone was recorded once. The J gene is TRBJ2-3, the V gene TRBV19; 7 positions match TRBD1. This CDR3 is built from 14 residues. Per the germline V gene, CDR1 is LNHDA and CDR2 is SQIVND (reference sequence). Trimming cost V 7 bases and J 7 bases; bases outside gene matches: 11. The CDR3 spells CASNGAGGMNTQYF. DNA of the CDR3: TGTGCCAGTAACGGGGCAGGGGGTATGAATACGCAGTATTTT.

This chain links TRBV19 with TRBJ2-7, with 9 bases identical to TRBD2. The germline V gene has CDR1 LNHDA and CDR2 SQIVND (reference sequence). V was clipped by 3 bases and J by 2 bases; unmatched bases: 5. CDR3 size: 15 residues. CDR3 loop: CASSIVAGAPYEQYF. The CDR3 nucleotides read TGTGCCAGTAGTATTGTAGCGGGAGCCCCCTACGAGCAGTACTTC.

This chain connects TRBV5-1 to TRBJ2-5; the D gene is possibly TRBD2 (6 bases). The CDR3 covers 16 residues. Germline CDR1 and CDR2: SGHRS and YFSETQ. Trimming took 0 bases from V and 3 from J, leaving 15 bases between them. The DNA of the CDR3 is TGCGCCAGCAGCTTGGTGGTAGCGGACCGAGAAGAGACCCAGTACTTC. Its protein product is CASSLVVADREETQYF. The full variable domain, completed using reference TRBV5-1 and TRBJ2-5, is KAGVTQTPRYLIKTRGQQVTLSCSPISGHRSVSWYQQTPGQGLQFLFEYFSETQRNKGNFPGRFSGRQFSNSRSEMNVSTLELGDSALYLCASSLVVADREETQYFGPGTRLLVL.

This rearrangement joins TRBV7-2 to TRBJ2-1; D is tentatively TRBD1 or TRBD2 (6 bases each). Germline V CDR1 and CDR2: SGHTA, FQGNSA. Trimming took off 5 bases at V and 6 bases at J, with 17 bases between the two ends. The CDR3 runs 15 residues. In DNA form, the CDR3 reads TGTGCCAGCAGCCTTTGGGACGGGGGCTCCAATGAGCAGTTCTTC. Translating it yields CASSLWDGGSNEQFF. The whole variable domain, filled in from reference TRBV7-2 and TRBJ2-1, reads GAGVSQSPSNKVTEKGKDVELRCDPISGHTALYWYRQSLGQGLEFLIYFQGNSAPDKSGLPSDRFSAERTGGSVSTLTIQRTQQEDSAVYLCASSLWDGGSNEQFFGPGTRLTVL.

The rearrangement joins TRBV6-6 to TRBJ2-7; D remains ambiguous. CDR3 length: 12 amino acids. The germline V gene has CDR1 MNHNY and CDR2 SVGAGI (reference sequence). Between the trimmed V and J ends, which lost 2 bases and 3 bases, there was a span of 5 bases. CDR3 DNA: TGTGCCAGCAGTTACGACATCTACGAGCAGTACTTC. Translated: CASSYDIYEQYF.

The gene calls are TRBV11-3 and TRBJ2-3; tentative D call: TRBD2 (5 bases). CDR3 length: 14 amino acids. With 3 bases removed from V and 2 bases from J, the gap between germline ends came to 9 bases. CDR1 and CDR2 from the germline V gene are SGHNT and YENEEA. DNA of the CDR3: TGTGCCAGCAGCTTGGTAGCGACCACAGATACGCAGTATTTT. Residues: CASSLVATTDTQYF.

The chain links TRBV19 to TRBJ2-3; TRBD2 matches 8 bases. The junction had 2 bases not matched to a gene; V was cut back by 8 bases and J by 1 base. This CDR3 has 13 amino acids. Germline V lookup: CDR1 LNHDA, CDR2 SQIVND (reference sequence). The CDR3 region has the DNA TGTGCCAGTCAGACTAGCGGCACAGATACGCAGTATTTT. This sequence encodes CASQTSGTDTQYF.

The chain employs TRBV6-6 and TRBJ2-1, with D perhaps TRBD1 (5 bases). The CDR3 runs to 13 residues. With 6 bases removed from V and 9 bases from J, the gap between germline ends came to 15 bases. The germline V gene has CDR1 MNHNY and CDR2 SVGAGI (reference sequence). CDR3 sequence: CASRDTGRGEQFF. The CDR3 region has the DNA TGTGCCAGCAGGGACACAGGCCGCGGTGAGCAGTTCTTC.

The V gene is TRBV18, the J gene TRBJ1-5, with a tentative D call TRBD1 (6 bases). CDR1 and CDR2 from the germline V gene are KGHSH and LQKENI. V lost 6 bases and J 3 bases, leaving 15 bases between the germline ends. CDR3 size: 15 residues. CDR3 DNA: TGTGCCAGCTCCTACGGACAGATGACCAATCAGCCCCAGCATTTT. Translating it yields CASSYGQMTNQPQHF.